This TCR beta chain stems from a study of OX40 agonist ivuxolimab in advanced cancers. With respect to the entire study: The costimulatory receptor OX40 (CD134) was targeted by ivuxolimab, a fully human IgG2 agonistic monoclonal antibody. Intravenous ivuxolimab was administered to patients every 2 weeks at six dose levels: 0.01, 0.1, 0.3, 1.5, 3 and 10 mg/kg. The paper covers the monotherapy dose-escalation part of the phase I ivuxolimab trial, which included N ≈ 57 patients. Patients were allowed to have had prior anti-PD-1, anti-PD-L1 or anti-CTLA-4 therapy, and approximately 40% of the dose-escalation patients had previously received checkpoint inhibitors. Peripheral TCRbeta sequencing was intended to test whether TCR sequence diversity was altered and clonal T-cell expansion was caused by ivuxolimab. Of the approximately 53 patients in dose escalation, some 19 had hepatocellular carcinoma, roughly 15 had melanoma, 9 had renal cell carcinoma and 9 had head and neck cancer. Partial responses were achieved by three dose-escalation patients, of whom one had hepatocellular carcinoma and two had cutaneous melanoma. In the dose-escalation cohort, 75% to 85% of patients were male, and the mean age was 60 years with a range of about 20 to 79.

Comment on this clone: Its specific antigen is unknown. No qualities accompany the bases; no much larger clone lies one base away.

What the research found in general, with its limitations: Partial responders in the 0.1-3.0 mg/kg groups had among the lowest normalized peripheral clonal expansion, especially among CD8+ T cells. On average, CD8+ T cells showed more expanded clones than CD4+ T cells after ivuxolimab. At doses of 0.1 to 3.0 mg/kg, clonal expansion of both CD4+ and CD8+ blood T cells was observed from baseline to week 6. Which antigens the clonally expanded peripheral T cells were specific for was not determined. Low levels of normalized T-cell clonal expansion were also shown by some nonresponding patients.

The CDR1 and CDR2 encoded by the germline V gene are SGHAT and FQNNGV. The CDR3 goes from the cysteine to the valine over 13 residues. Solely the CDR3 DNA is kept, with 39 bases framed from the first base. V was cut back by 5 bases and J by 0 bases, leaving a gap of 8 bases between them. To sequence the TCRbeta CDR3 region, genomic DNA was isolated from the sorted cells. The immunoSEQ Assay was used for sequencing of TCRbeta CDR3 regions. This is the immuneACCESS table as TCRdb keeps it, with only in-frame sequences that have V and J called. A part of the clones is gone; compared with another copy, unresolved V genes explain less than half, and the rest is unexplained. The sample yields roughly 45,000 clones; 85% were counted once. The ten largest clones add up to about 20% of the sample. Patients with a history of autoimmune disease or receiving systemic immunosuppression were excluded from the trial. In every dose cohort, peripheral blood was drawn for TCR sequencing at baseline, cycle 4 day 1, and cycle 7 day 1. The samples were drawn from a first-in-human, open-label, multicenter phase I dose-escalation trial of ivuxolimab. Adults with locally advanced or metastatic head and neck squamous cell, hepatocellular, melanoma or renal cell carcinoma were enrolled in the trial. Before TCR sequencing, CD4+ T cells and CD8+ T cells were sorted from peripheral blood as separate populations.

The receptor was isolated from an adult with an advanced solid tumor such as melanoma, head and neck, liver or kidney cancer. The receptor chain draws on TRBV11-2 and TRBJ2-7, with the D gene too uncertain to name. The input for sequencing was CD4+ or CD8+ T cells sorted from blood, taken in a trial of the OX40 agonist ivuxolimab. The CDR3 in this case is CASSPTSSYEQYV. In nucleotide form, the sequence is TGTGCCAGCAGCCCGACAAGCTCCTACGAGCAGTACGTC.